This TCR beta chain was sequenced for a study of blood T cell repertoires in COVID-19. Clones were sequenced by immunoSEQ multiplex PCR, and TCRdb holds only the in-frame ones, with some missing. The sample lists about 260,000 clones; roughly 86% were seen once. Source material: peripheral blood. The receptor comes from a human donor in a cohort sampled during active COVID-19.

This chain's CDR3 is CASRNRGGDGEQYF. CDR3 nucleotides: TGTGCCAGCAGGAATCGGGGGGGAGACGGCGAGCAGTACTTC. J is TRBJ2-7 and V is TRBV7-2; 8 positions agree with TRBD2. The CDR3 sequence is 14 residues long. The germline V gene encodes CDR1 SGHTA and CDR2 FQGNSA. The V gene end was trimmed by 6 bases and the J gene end by 6 bases; junction bases not matched to a gene: 10.